The text below deals with one T cell receptor beta chain. The CDR3 is made up of 15 amino acids. Between the trimmed V and J ends, which lost 1 base and 4 bases, there was a span of 13 bases. Germline loops: CDR1 MGHRA, CDR2 YSYEKL. The sample is drawn from a study of T cell changes during pregnancy in multiple sclerosis. The repertoire was sequenced with immunoSEQ multiplex PCR; TCRdb's copy has only in-frame clones and lacks some. The repertoire includes fewer than 110,000 clones, around 92% of them detected once, and around 0.8% sits in the top ten. The TCR sequence derives from a female donor in good health, enrolled as a control in a pregnancy study. This sequence joins TRBV4-1 and TRBJ1-2; D is uncertain. The specimen comprised peripheral blood, sampled in the third trimester of pregnancy. The CDR3 spells CASSQATQYTYGYTF. The CDR3 DNA follows: TGCGCCAGCAGCCAAGCGACACAGTATACCTATGGCTACACCTTC.